The 19 T cell receptor beta chains presented below share a single source sample, sequenced in a study of T cell repertoires in aging, cancer and after chemotherapy. TCR beta rearrangements were amplified from peripheral blood genomic DNA. TRB rearrangements spanning V, D and J were amplified using mixed TRB-A/B primers. MiXCR, applied by TCRdb to the multiplex PCR reads, yields one record per CDR3 protein. The table records approximately 2,700 distinct CDR3 sequences, 35% to 45% of them present only once. Sequencing was carried out using blood. The receptors originated from a human donor with a blood cancer.

This sequence joins TRBV20-1 and TRBJ1-2, with 9 bases matching TRBD1. The V and J ends lost 3 bases and 6 bases, in that order; junction bases with no gene match: 8. The length of the CDR3 is 14 residues. Germline assignment: CDR1 DFQATT and CDR2 SNEGSKA (reference sequence). In DNA, the CDR3 is TGCAGTGCTAGCTCGACAGGGGGACTGGATGGCTACACCTTC. It is translated as CSASSTGGLDGYTF.

The table lists this clonotype with a few counts. The rearrangement uses TRBV6-5 and TRBJ1-6; no definite D call. The CDR3 has 14 amino acids. Germline V gene lookup returns CDR1 MNHEY and CDR2 SVGAGI. V lost 6 bases and J 2 bases, leaving 8 bases between the germline ends. The CDR3 coding sequence is TGTGCCAGCAGCCCCCCGGCCTATAATTCACCCCTCCACTTT. This sequence encodes CASSPPAYNSPLHF.

This clonotype was seen a few times. This chain links TRBV5-1 with TRBJ2-1, with 9 bases matching TRBD1. With 7 bases clipped from V and 0 bases from J, the junction kept 5 bases outside the gene matches. Per germline, CDR1 SGHRS and CDR2 YFSETQ. CDR3 size: 15 residues. This chain's CDR3 is CASWDRASSYNEQFF. The CDR3 nucleotides are TGCGCCAGCTGGGACAGGGCAAGCTCCTACAATGAGCAGTTCTTC.

The chain joins TRBV11-2 to TRBJ2-3; D unresolved. CDR1 is SGHAT, CDR2 FQNNGV, per germline. The length of the CDR3 is 12 residues. The V end was cut by 1 base, the J end by 4 bases, with 3 bases between. The CDR3 here is CASSLGSDTQYF. In nucleotides, the CDR3 is TGTGCCAGCAGCTTAGGCTCAGATACGCAGTATTTT. The variable domain in full, with the rest retrieved from reference TRBV11-2 and TRBJ2-3, is EAGVAQSPRYKIIEKRQSVAFWCNPISGHATLYWYQQILGQGPKLLIQFQNNGVVDDSQLPKDRFSAERLKGVDSTLKIQPAKLEDSAVYLCASSLGSDTQYFGPGTRLTVL.

Comment on this clonotype: Relative to the germline gene, one junction end is altered; a read error may explain this. This chain uses TRBV6-5 with TRBJ2-1; D is tentatively TRBD1 or TRBD2 (5 bases each). There are 16 residues in the CDR3. The germline V gene has CDR1 MNHEY and CDR2 SVGAGI. The CDR3 DNA reads TGTGCCAGCAGATCGGGACGACAAAGCTCCTACAGTGAGCAGTTCTTC. This encodes CASRSGRQSSYSEQFF.

The table lists this clonotype with a few counts. The chain employs TRBV6-2 or TRBV6-3 and TRBJ2-3; maybe TRBD2 (6 bases). The CDR3 totals 10 residues. The V gene lost 9 bases and the J gene lost 6 bases, with 7 bases spanning the gap. Germline V gene lookup returns CDR1 MNHEY and CDR2 SVGEGT. The CDR3 spells CARAGDTQYF. CDR3 bases: TGTGCCAGGGCGGGGGATACGCAGTATTTT.

This clonotype was counted a few times. The rearrangement uses TRBV27 and TRBJ1-6; no definite D call. The V end was cut by 9 bases, the J end by 9 bases, with 18 bases between. There are 14 residues in the CDR3. CDR1 is MNHEY, CDR2 SMNVEV, per germline (reference sequence). The CDR3 coding sequence is TGTGCCAGTAGGAAGGCAGGAAGCAGTTCACCCCTCCACTTT. As protein: CASRKAGSSSPLHF.

The rearrangement joins TRBV10-3 to TRBJ2-7; a weak D match, TRBD2 (5 bases). Germline CDR1 is ENHRY and CDR2 is SYGVKD. V was cut by 6 bases and J by 4 bases, with 13 bases left in between. The CDR3 is 13 amino acids. CDR3 coding DNA: TGTGCCATCAGAGAGAGAGGGTGGTACGAGCAGTACTTC. Its protein product is CAIRERGWYEQYF.

The rearrangement joins TRBV12-3 or TRBV12-4 to TRBJ2-2, with D perhaps matching TRBD1 (5 bases). Trimming removed 7 bases at V and 9 bases at J, with 9 bases between. The CDR3 extends over 11 amino acids. The CDR3 is CASTVGRELFF. The CDR3 nucleotides read TGTGCCAGCACTGTGGGGCGGGAGCTGTTTTTT.

The chain combines TRBV27 with TRBJ1-5; a possible D gene is TRBD1 (6 bases). Per germline, CDR1 MNHEY and CDR2 SMNVEV (reference sequence). This CDR3 spans 15 amino acids. V gave up 3 bases and J gave up 2 bases, with 11 bases separating them. Here the CDR3 DNA reads TGTGCCAGCAGTTTTGGGGGCGTGGGCAATCAGCCCCAGCATTTT. Encoded protein: CASSFGGVGNQPQHF.

The table lists this clonotype with a few counts. The V gene is TRBV28, the J gene TRBJ1-5, with TRBD1 identical over 8 bases. V shed 1 base, J shed 6 bases, and the junction held 5 bases outside the gene matches. This CDR3 is built from 15 residues. From germline, CDR1 is MDHEN and CDR2 SYDVKM. CDR3 amino acids: CASSLLSRGRQPQHF. In DNA, the CDR3 is TGTGCCAGCAGTTTATTATCCAGGGGGCGTCAGCCCCAGCATTTT.

The rearrangement links TRBV18 to TRBJ2-7; D is unclear. The CDR3 has 13 residues. Trimming removed 3 bases from V and 4 bases from J, with 10 bases in between. CDR1 and CDR2 from the germline V gene are KGHSH and LQKENI. The CDR3 reads CASSPGRNYEQYF. The CDR3 DNA reads TGTGCCAGCTCACCCGGACGGAATTACGAGCAGTACTTC. Full variable domain (outside the CDR3, taken from reference TRBV18 and TRBJ2-7): NAGVMQNPRHLVRRRGQEARLRCSPMKGHSHVYWYRQLPEEGLKFMVYLQKENIIDESGMPKERFSAEFPKEGPSILRIQQVVRGDSAAYFCASSPGRNYEQYFGPGTRLTVT.

CDR3 loop: CASRWGSYQSVEQYF. CDR3 sequence (DNA): TGCGCCAGCAGGTGGGGGTCTTATCAGTCTGTGGAGCAGTACTTC. The chain is built from TRBV5-1 and TRBJ2-7; tentatively, D is TRBD1 or TRBD2 (5 bases each). Trimming cost V 5 bases and J 7 bases, with 22 bases left between them. This CDR3 is 15 amino acids long. Germline assignment: CDR1 SGHRS and CDR2 YFSETQ.

The rearrangement links TRBV15 to TRBJ2-1, with 14 bases lining up with TRBD2. This CDR3 has 21 amino acids. J was trimmed by 1 base and V by 4 bases; bases with no gene match: 15. Germline V gene sequence: CDR1 LNHNV, CDR2 YYDKDF (reference sequence). The CDR3 nucleotides are TGTGCCACCAGCACGACCCTCGGGACTAGCGGGAGAAAGGGTTCCTACAATGAGCAGTTCTTC. This translates into CATSTTLGTSGRKGSYNEQFF.

V and J are TRBV6-5 and TRBJ2-1, with 12 bases aligning to TRBD2. V gave up 6 bases and J gave up 6 bases; unmatched junction bases: 9. The germline gives CDR1 MNHEY, CDR2 SVGAGI. CDR3 length: 16 residues. DNA for the CDR3: TGTGCCAGCAGGACCAGGACTAGCGGGATCCCCAATGAGCAGTTCTTC. Its translation: CASRTRTSGIPNEQFF.

The table lists this clonotype with a few counts. This chain links TRBV6-2 or TRBV6-3 with TRBJ2-5; TRBD1 matches at 12 bases. From germline, CDR1 is MNHEY and CDR2 SVGEGT. The CDR3 sequence is 16 residues long. V lost 4 bases to trimming and J lost 5 bases; unmatched junction nucleotides: 8. CDR3: CASSSPGQGARETQYF. The CDR3 DNA reads as TGTGCCAGCAGTTCCCCGGGACAGGGGGCGAGGGAGACCCAGTACTTC.

The chain joins TRBV7-9 to TRBJ2-7; 9 bases are shared with TRBD1. From germline, CDR1 is SEHNR and CDR2 FQNEAQ (reference sequence). This CDR3 is built from 12 residues. Unmatched junction bases numbered 2, after V lost 5 bases and J lost 6 bases. The CDR3 here is CASSRTGVEQYF. The CDR3 bases are TGTGCCAGCAGCCGGACAGGGGTCGAGCAGTACTTC.

This clonotype was detected only a few times. The chain combines TRBV6-2 or TRBV6-3 with TRBJ1-2; TRBD1 is a possible D gene (6 bases). CDR1 and CDR2 from the germline V gene are MNHEY and SVGEGT. The CDR3 runs to 14 residues. V was pared by 4 bases and J by 3 bases, with 12 bases between. The CDR3 loop is CASSSPGAHYGYTF. CDR3 bases: TGTGCCAGCAGTTCTCCGGGGGCTCACTATGGCTACACCTTC.

V is TRBV5-1 and J is TRBJ2-7; TRBD2 agrees at 12 bases. Trimming removed 3 bases from V and 4 bases from J; junction bases left unmatched: 8. Germline values: CDR1 SGHRS, CDR2 YFSETQ. The CDR3 length is 16 residues. The CDR3 coding sequence is TGCGCCAGCAGCTGGACACTAGCGGGAGGTGCGTACGAGCAGTACTTC. Protein sequence: CASSWTLAGGAYEQYF. The full variable domain, its missing parts supplied by reference TRBV5-1 and TRBJ2-7, is KAGVTQTPRYLIKTRGQQVTLSCSPISGHRSVSWYQQTPGQGLQFLFEYFSETQRNKGNFPGRFSGRQFSNSRSEMNVSTLELGDSALYLCASSWTLAGGAYEQYFGPGTRLTVT.